This is a list of T cell receptor beta chains from one sample in a study of T cells in Graves' hyperthyroidism and ophthalmopathy. TCRdb reanalysed the multiplex PCR reads using MiXCR and keeps one entry per CDR3 protein. The repertoire includes 550,000 to 600,000 distinct CDR3 sequences, 14% of them detected once, and about 6.6% sits in the top ten. Sequenced: blood. These receptors originate from a woman under 30 with Graves' ophthalmopathy. The CDR3 runs from the conserved cysteine through the conserved F or W. The order of the fields is J gene, clone size, D gene, V gene, CDR3 DNA, CDR3 protein. D genes are given only for firm matches. Size is omitted from some rows. Given values are once, few, many or a class for expanded clones.

TRBJ1-2 | many | TRBD1 | TRBV2 | TGTGCCAGCAGTCTCTCCCTCGGACAGGGCCTTTTCTATGGCTACACCTTC | CASSLSLGQGLFYGYTF
TRBJ2-7 | few | NA | TRBV9 | TGTGCCAGCAGCGTAGCTCAGGGCTACGAGCAGTACTTC | CASSVAQGYEQYF
TRBJ2-7 | many | NA | TRBV27 | TGTGCCAGCAGTTCGCCCCAACGGGAGAGTTACGAGCAGTACTTC | CASSSPQRESYEQYF
TRBJ1-6 | few | NA | TRBV5-1 | TGCGCCAGCAGCTTGGCCGGAGATAATTCACCCCTCCACTTT | CASSLAGDNSPLHF
TRBJ2-2 | many | NA | TRBV3-1 | TGTGCCAGCAGCCCCTTCCTCACCGGGGAGCTGTTTTTT | CASSPFLTGELFF
TRBJ2-1 | few | NA | TRBV6-7 | TGTGCCAGCAGTTACTCTCCGCTAGGTCCGAACGAGCAGTTCTTC | CASSYSPLGPNEQFF
TRBJ2-1 | few | NA | TRBV6-2/TRBV6-3 | TGTGCCAGCGATGGGCGGGATAACTACAATGAGCAGTTCTTC | CASDGRDNYNEQFF
TRBJ2-2 | NA | NA | TRBV29-1 | TGCAGCGTTCGTGGACAGATTAACACCGGGGAGCTGTTTTTT | CSVRGQINTGELFF
TRBJ2-2 | NA | NA | TRBV6-2/TRBV6-3 | TGTGCCAGCGGCCCATCCCCCCGGGGGCGTCTGTTTTTT | CASGPSPRGRLFF
TRBJ2-7 | few | NA | TRBV7-9 | TGTGCCAGCAGCTCGCCGGGACATCTATACGAGCAGTACTTC | CASSSPGHLYEQYF
TRBJ1-6 | NA | NA | TRBV12-3/TRBV12-4 | TGTGCCAGCAGACGAGCAAGGGGAAATTCACCCCTCCACTTT | CASRRARGNSPLHF
TRBJ2-7 | NA | TRBD1 | TRBV2 | TGTGCCAGCAGTAGGACAGGGCCAAAGGAGGTGGCCTACGAGCAGTACTTC | CASSRTGPKEVAYEQYF